The text below deals with one TCR beta chain. The identical CDR3 is also encoded by other nucleotide sequences in the sample. The data belong to a study of shared clonotypes between healthy human individuals. Sequencing was performed with immunoSEQ multiplex PCR; in TCRdb, only in-frame clones are kept and a portion is missing. The table lists millions of clones, roughly 92% of them singletons. Germline lookup yields CDR1 SGHRS and CDR2 YFSETQ. CDR3 length: 16 residues. Trimming cost V 4 bases and J 1 base; bases outside gene matches: 3. Naive CD45RA+ and memory CD45RA-negative subsets were split from CD4+ cells.

What was sequenced was naive CD4+ T cells sorted from blood. The subset: CD45RA+ positively selected. The clonotype was recovered from a man aged 18-30 years in good health. The chain has TRBV5-1 and TRBJ2-3; TRBD2 matches at 13 bases. CDR3 amino acids: CASSLGTSGGTDTQYF. The CDR3 region has the DNA TGCGCCAGCAGCCTGGGGACTAGCGGGGGCACAGATACGCAGTATTTT.